This TCR beta chain appears in the sequencing data of a study of T-cell reconstitution after alpha-beta-depleted transplantation in children (dated by TCRdb to 2016 to 2017). Background on the whole study: Using TCR repertoire profiling, the study followed T-cell immune reconstitution in a quantitative way in children after TCRalphabeta/CD19-depleted allogeneic hematopoietic cell transplantation.

The protocol used for the library was PCR. Data came from an Illumina HiSeq 2500. Molecular barcoding was employed in the preparation of TCR libraries, with unique molecular identifiers being used to normalize TCRbeta repertoire quantification. The raw public reads went through TCRdb reprocessing: fastp at Q25, MiXCR clone calling, in-frame beta chains kept. Merged by CDR3 protein, the rows form single entries marked with the most common genes and DNA. The sample has 490,000 or so distinct CDR3 sequences on record, 12% of them singletons. The ten largest make up 4.5% to 6% of the sample. In its sample, this clonotype was seen many times. This receptor's antigen is unknown. Base qualities were left out, and no much larger clone turns up one base away. There are 15 amino acids in the CDR3, from cysteine to phenylalanine inclusive. Only CDR3 DNA is held: 45 bases, read in frame from base 1. The V end gives up 6 bases and the J end 0 bases, leaving 5 bases in the junction not matched to a gene.

Sequencing was performed on PBMCs from the stem cell graft donor, taken from the stem cell graft. This TCR came from a human donor who donated a stem cell graft to a child with combined immunodeficiency. The chain was built from TRBV12-3 or TRBV12-4 and TRBJ2-7, and 10 junctional nucleotides match TRBD1. The base sequence is TGTGCCAGCAGCCCTAGGACAGGGGGCTCCTACGAGCAGTACTTC. Its protein is CASSPRTGGSYEQYF.